This T cell receptor (beta chain) is from a study of cytomegalovirus exposure and HLA in healthy donors. General observations from the study: A few V segments could not be told apart, such as TRBV6-2 and TRBV6-3, and were left out. Accurate prediction of most subjects' HLA-A and HLA-B alleles from TCR beta sequences was reported.

At collection, donors were nominally healthy, but unrecorded immune exposures were probable. 60 Vbeta and 13 Jbeta primers were used in PCR. The protocol was immunoSEQ multiplex PCR, while the TCRdb copy is restricted to in-frame clones and leaves out a portion. The sample lists about 140,000 clones, about two thirds occurring once. This clone has just a few counts. Its target is unknown. The ends were cut back, 8 bases at V and 2 bases at J, with 9 bases in the middle. In germline, CDR1 is MNHEY, CDR2 SVGAGI. This CDR3 is 12 amino acids long. The TCR sequence derives from a man aged 30 to 45 in good health and CMV-seropositive. The specimen sequenced was PBMCs. The rearrangement joins TRBV6-5 to TRBJ2-5; weak D call: TRBD2 (5 bases). The CDR3 DNA reads as TGTGCCAGCTTGGACTGGCAAGAGACCCAGTACTTC. This gives the protein CASLDWQETQYF.